This T cell receptor (beta chain) came from a study of neurological immune-mediated disorders. Time point described: longitudinal time-point 3. From the 5' RACE reads, TCRdb called clonotypes with MiXCR, one entry per CDR3 protein. The data show approximately 84,000 distinct CDR3 sequences, around 4% seen once. This clonotype was detected ten times or more. Trimming took 0 bases from V and 11 from J, leaving 11 bases between them. From germline, CDR1 is MNHEY and CDR2 SMNVEV (reference sequence). CDR3 length equals 13 residues. The sample taken for sequencing was PBMCs. The clonotype originates from a woman in her sixties with multiple sclerosis. The gene calls are TRBV27 and TRBJ2-1; D unresolved. CDR3 nucleotide sequence: TGTGCCAGCAGTTTATCAGAGACGCCTAAGCAGTTCTTC. The encoded protein is CASSLSETPKQFF.